One sample yielded the 16 T cell receptor beta chains listed below, sequenced in a study of cytomegalovirus exposure and HLA in healthy donors. Vbeta (60) and Jbeta (13) primers were used in the PCR. Measured with immunoSEQ multiplex PCR; TCRdb has only the in-frame clones, and not every one. The sample carries about 170,000 clones, about 88% recorded once. The sample consisted of PBMCs. Source of these receptors: a man aged 30 to 45 in good health and CMV-seropositive.

The genes are TRBV7-9 and TRBJ2-2, with 8 bases lining up with TRBD1. V was pared by 4 bases and J by 6 bases, with 13 bases of the junction left unmatched. The CDR3 is 17 amino acids. Germline assignment: CDR1 SEHNR and CDR2 FQNEAQ (reference sequence). CDR3 loop: CASSSGQGRRVAGELFF. For the CDR3, the DNA is TGTGCCAGCAGCTCCGGACAGGGAAGGCGGGTAGCCGGGGAGCTGTTTTTT.

The gene calls are TRBV20-1 and TRBJ2-5, with TRBD2 as a possible D gene (6 bases). CDR1 DFQATT and CDR2 SNEGSKA come from the germline V gene (reference sequence). The CDR3 sequence is 11 residues long. Trimming stripped 5 bases from V and 4 bases from J, with 8 bases between. The DNA of the CDR3 is TGCAGTGCTTTGACTAGAGAGACCCAGTACTTC. Encoded protein: CSALTRETQYF.

The chain links TRBV9 to TRBJ1-2; D ambiguous. Germline V gene sequence: CDR1 SGDLS, CDR2 YYNGEE. This CDR3 contains 13 residues. Trimming pared 0 bases from V and 7 bases from J, leaving 10 bases between. In DNA, the CDR3 is TGTGCCAGCAGCGTAGGAGTCCGAGGTGGCTACACCTTC. This translates into CASSVGVRGGYTF.

CDR3 residues: CASSQRAGLPYNEQFF. In DNA, the CDR3 is TGCGCCAGCAGCCAAAGGGCGGGGCTACCCTACAATGAGCAGTTCTTC. This chain joins TRBV4-1 and TRBJ2-1; D is possibly TRBD2 (6 bases). The CDR3 extends over 16 amino acids. Trimming took 2 bases from V and 2 from J, leaving 13 bases between them. Germline CDR1 MGHRA, CDR2 YSYEKL.

The rearrangement links TRBV21-1 to TRBJ1-3. TRBV21-1 corresponds to a pseudogene. CDR3 length equals 17 residues. In nucleotides, the CDR3 is TGTGCCAGCAGCAACGGTCGGCGGGGTAAGGGTGGAAACACCATATATTTT. Translation: CASSNGRRGKGGNTIYF.

This chain links TRBV19 with TRBJ2-1, with 8 positions matching TRBD2. Losses at the gene ends were 3 bases for V and 8 bases for J; bases not matched to a gene: 9. The CDR3 covers 15 residues. Germline-derived CDR1 and CDR2 are LNHDA and SQIVND (reference sequence). The CDR3 region has the DNA TGTGCCAGTAGTATGCTCGGAGCGGGAGTCGATGAGCAGTTCTTC. Translating it yields CASSMLGAGVDEQFF.

The gene calls are TRBV5-1 and TRBJ2-7; TRBD2 matches at 8 bases. The J segment lost 4 bases and the V segment lost 4 bases, leaving 7 bases of the junction unmatched. CDR1 is SGHRS, CDR2 YFSETQ, per germline. CDR3 size: 14 residues. The CDR3 sequence: CASSPGTRAYEQYF. In nucleotides, the CDR3 is TGCGCCAGCAGCCCCGGGACTAGAGCTTACGAGCAGTACTTC.

The rearrangement joins TRBV4-1 to TRBJ1-6, with TRBD1 matching 9 bases. After removal of 3 bases from V and 7 bases from J, the junction contained 4 bases not matched to a gene. The CDR3 sequence is 15 residues long. Germline lookup yields CDR1 MGHRA and CDR2 YSYEKL. The CDR3 protein is CASSHRTGDNSPLHF. The CDR3 region has the DNA TGCGCCAGCAGCCATCGGACAGGGGACAATTCACCCCTCCACTTT.

The V call is TRBV9, the J call TRBJ1-1; weak D call: TRBD1 (5 bases). Germline V gene data show CDR1 as SGDLS and CDR2 as YYNGEE. This CDR3 comprises 14 residues. V was cut by 4 bases and J by 7 bases, with 17 bases left in between. CDR3 sequence reads: CASSLRGSGDEAFF. CDR3 nucleotide sequence: TGTGCCAGCAGCCTGCGGGGGAGCGGTGATGAAGCTTTCTTT.

The chain carries TRBV6-1 and TRBJ1-5; D is possibly TRBD1 (5 bases). CDR3 length: 13 amino acids. V shed 7 bases and J shed 4 bases, with 11 bases lying between them. Germline CDR1 is MNHNS and CDR2 is SASEGT. In nucleotides, the CDR3 is TGTGCCAGCACCAGGACACATAATCAGCCCCAGCATTTT. Translated, it gives CASTRTHNQPQHF.

This sequence joins TRBV5-8 and TRBJ2-7, with D unclear. Germline CDR1 is SGHTS and CDR2 is YDEGEE. The V end was cut by 3 bases, the J end by 0 bases, with 10 bases between. The CDR3 loop spans 14 amino acids. The CDR3 region is CASSSRLHSYEQYF. CDR3 nucleotide sequence: TGTGCCAGCAGCTCGCGACTGCACTCCTACGAGCAGTACTTC.

This clone occurred a few times. V gene TRBV5-6 combines with J gene TRBJ2-7; 13 nucleotides match TRBD2. Germline assignment: CDR1 SGHDT and CDR2 YYEEEE. The V segment lost 0 bases and the J segment 5 bases; nucleotides outside the gene matches: 5. The CDR3 extends over 16 amino acids. The CDR3 sequence: CASSLGTSGRANEQYV. The CDR3 DNA is TGTGCCAGCAGCTTGGGGACTAGCGGGAGAGCCAACGAGCAGTACGTC.

The genes are TRBV6-5 and TRBJ1-6; D call uncertain. Trimming took 4 bases from V and 4 from J, leaving 8 bases between them. The CDR3 loop spans 14 amino acids. Germline CDR1 and CDR2: MNHEY and SVGAGI. This chain's CDR3 is CASSFEGYNSPLHF. In nucleotides, the CDR3 is TGTGCCAGCAGTTTTGAGGGATATAATTCACCCCTCCACTTT.

The gene calls are TRBV27 and TRBJ2-7, with D possibly TRBD1 on 6 matching bases. CDR1 and CDR2 (germline): MNHEY, SMNVEV (reference sequence). The CDR3 extends over 14 amino acids. V gave up 4 bases and J gave up 4 bases, with 14 bases separating them. The CDR3 DNA is TGTGCCAGCAGTTCCGGACAGAAAAGGTACGAGCAGTACGTC. Its protein product is CASSSGQKRYEQYV.

The genes are TRBV5-1 and TRBJ2-5, with D possibly matching TRBD2 (5 bases). Trimming removed 6 bases from V and 3 bases from J, with 12 bases in between. The CDR3 runs to 13 residues. The germline gives CDR1 SGHRS, CDR2 YFSETQ. This CDR3 is CASNIAPEETQYF. In DNA, the CDR3 is TGCGCCAGCAACATAGCGCCTGAAGAGACCCAGTACTTC.

The V and J genes are TRBV7-2 and TRBJ2-7; 7 positions agree with TRBD2. Trimming at V came to 10 bases and at J to 2 bases, leaving 11 bases not matched to a gene. Germline CDR1 is SGHTA and CDR2 is FQGNSA. CDR3 length: 14 residues. Here the CDR3 reads CATSSWGGAYEQYV. CDR3 in DNA: TGTGCCACCAGTAGCTGGGGAGGGGCCTACGAGCAGTACGTC.